This T cell receptor (beta chain) emerged from a study of identical twins. Study observations and caveats: Researchers reported weaker excess twin sharing in beta out-of-frame sequences. Partly confounded zero-insertion analyses could result from invariant MAIT and iNKT cells. Without tracking the same donors, conclusions rested on cross-sectional statistical analysis.

TCRdb re-derived calls from the 5' RACE reads in MiXCR, one entry per CDR3 protein. The table lists about 300,000 distinct CDR3 sequences, 9% to 15% of them singletons, with 7.2% in the top ten. This clonotype was counted between two and nine times. The antigen remains undetermined. These same records also appear under a second study, on yellow fever vaccine responses in identical twins. From that study: Twins reportedly showed a vaccine T cell response that seemed partly convergent and partly personalized.

This sequence was found in a woman aged 18-29 years in good health. The sample was CD8+ T cells sorted from blood.

As DNA, the CDR3 is TGTGCCAGCTGTTGCGATCAAACAGGAGAGCTGTTTTTT. Translating it yields CASCCDQTGELFF. V and J are TRBV9 and TRBJ2-2; the D gene is possibly TRBD1 (5 bases). CDR1 and CDR2 from the germline V gene are SGDLS and YYNGEE. Trimming took 7 bases from V and 11 from J, leaving 18 bases between them. The CDR3 runs 13 residues.